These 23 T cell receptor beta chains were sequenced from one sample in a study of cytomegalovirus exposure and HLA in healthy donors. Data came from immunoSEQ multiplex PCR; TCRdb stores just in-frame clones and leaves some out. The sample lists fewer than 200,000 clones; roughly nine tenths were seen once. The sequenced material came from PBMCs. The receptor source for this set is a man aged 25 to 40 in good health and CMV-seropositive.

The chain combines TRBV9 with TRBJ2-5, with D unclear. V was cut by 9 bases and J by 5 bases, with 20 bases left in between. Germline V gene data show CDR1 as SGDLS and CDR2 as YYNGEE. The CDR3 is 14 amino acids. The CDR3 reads CATSTDIYGETQYF. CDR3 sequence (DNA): TGTGCCACCTCGACCGATATTTACGGGGAGACCCAGTACTTC.

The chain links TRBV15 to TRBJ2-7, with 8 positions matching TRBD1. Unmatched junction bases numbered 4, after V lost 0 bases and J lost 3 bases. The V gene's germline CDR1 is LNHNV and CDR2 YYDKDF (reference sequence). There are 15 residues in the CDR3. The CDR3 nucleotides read TGTGCCACCAGCAGAGATAAAGGACAGGGCTACGAGCAGTACTTC. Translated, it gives CATSRDKGQGYEQYF.

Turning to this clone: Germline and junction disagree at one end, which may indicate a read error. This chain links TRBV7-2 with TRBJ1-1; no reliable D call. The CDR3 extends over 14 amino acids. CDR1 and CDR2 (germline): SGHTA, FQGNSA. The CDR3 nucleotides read TGTGCCAGCAGATTAGAGGGCGAGAACACTGAAGCTTTCTTT. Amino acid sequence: CASRLEGENTEAFF.

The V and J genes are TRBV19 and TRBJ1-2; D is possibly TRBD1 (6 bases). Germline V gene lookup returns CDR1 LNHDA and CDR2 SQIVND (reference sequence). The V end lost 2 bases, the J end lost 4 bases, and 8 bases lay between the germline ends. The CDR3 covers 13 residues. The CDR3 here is CASSIQGIYGYTF. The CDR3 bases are TGTGCCAGTAGTATACAGGGGATCTATGGCTACACCTTC.

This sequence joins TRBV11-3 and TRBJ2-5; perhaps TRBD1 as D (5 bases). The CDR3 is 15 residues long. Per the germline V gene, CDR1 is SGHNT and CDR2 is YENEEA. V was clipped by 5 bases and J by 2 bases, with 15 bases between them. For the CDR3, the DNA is TGTGCCAGCAGCGACCGTCAGACAGCGCAAGAGACCCAGTACTTC. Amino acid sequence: CASSDRQTAQETQYF.

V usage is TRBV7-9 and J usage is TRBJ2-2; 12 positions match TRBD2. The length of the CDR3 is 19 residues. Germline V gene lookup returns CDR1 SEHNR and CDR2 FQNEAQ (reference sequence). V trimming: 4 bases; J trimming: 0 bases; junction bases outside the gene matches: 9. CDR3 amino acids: CASSSGLAGRYTNTGELFF. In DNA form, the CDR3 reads TGTGCCAGCAGCTCCGGACTAGCGGGGCGATACACGAACACCGGGGAGCTGTTTTTT.

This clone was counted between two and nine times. The CDR3 DNA follows: TGCGCCAGCAGCCAAGATAACGCGGGAGGCTACGAGCAGTACTTC. Protein sequence: CASSQDNAGGYEQYF. The chain recombines TRBV4-1 with TRBJ2-7, with TRBD2 identical over 8 bases. Germline V lookup: CDR1 MGHRA, CDR2 YSYEKL. This CDR3 is 15 amino acids long. The trim removed 0 bases at V and 3 bases at J, leaving 4 bases unmatched.

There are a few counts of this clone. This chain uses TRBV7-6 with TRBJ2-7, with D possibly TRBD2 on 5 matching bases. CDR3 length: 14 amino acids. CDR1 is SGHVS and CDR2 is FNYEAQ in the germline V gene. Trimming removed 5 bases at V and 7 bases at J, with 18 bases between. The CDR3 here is CASSQAEVTGEQYF. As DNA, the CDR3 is TGTGCCAGCAGCCAGGCGGAGGTAACGGGGGAGCAGTACTTC.

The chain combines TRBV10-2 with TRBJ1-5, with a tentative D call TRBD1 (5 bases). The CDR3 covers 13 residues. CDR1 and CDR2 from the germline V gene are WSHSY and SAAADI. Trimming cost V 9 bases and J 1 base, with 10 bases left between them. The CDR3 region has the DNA TGCGCCAGTCAGCGGGGGAGCAATCAGCCCCAGCATTTT. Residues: CASQRGSNQPQHF.

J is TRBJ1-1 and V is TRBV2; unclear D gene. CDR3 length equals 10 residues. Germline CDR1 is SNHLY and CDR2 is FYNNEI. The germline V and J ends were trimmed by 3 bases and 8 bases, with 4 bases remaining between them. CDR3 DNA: TGTGCCAGCAGTGATAGGGAAGCTTTCTTT. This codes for CASSDREAFF.

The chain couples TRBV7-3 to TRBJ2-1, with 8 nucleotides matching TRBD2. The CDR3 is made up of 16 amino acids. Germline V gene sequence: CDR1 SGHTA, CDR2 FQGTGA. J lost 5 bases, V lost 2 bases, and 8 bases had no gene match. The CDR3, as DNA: TGTGCCAGCAGCTTATATCAGGGACTAGTAAACAATGAGCAGTTCTTC. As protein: CASSLYQGLVNNEQFF.

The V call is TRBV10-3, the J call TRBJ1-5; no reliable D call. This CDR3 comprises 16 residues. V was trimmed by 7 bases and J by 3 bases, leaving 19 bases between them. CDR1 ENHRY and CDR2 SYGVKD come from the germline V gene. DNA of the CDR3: TGTGCCATCACTAGAAATTCTCATAAATTCAATCAGCCCCAGCATTTT. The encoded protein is CAITRNSHKFNQPQHF.

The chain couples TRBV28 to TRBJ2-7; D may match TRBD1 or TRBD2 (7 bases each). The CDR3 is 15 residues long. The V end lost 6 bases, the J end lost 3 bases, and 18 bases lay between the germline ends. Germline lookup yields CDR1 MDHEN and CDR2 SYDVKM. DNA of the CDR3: TGTGCCAGCAGGCCTGGGGAGGGGGCAATCTACGAGCAGTACTTC. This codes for CASRPGEGAIYEQYF.

The CDR3 loop is CASSLGQGRQETQYF. The CDR3 DNA sequence: TGCGCCAGCAGCCTCGGACAGGGACGACAAGAGACCCAGTACTTC. The chain carries TRBV5-1 and TRBJ2-5, with 8 positions matching TRBD1. This CDR3 region has 15 residues. V gave up 4 bases and J gave up 2 bases; unmatched junction bases: 7. Germline V gene lookup returns CDR1 SGHRS and CDR2 YFSETQ.

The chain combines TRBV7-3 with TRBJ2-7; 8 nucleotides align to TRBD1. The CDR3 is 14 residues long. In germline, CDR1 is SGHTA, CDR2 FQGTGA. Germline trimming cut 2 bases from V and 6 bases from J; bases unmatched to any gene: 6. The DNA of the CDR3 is TGTGCCAGCAGCTTAGGGACAGGTATATTCGAGCAGTACTTC. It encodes CASSLGTGIFEQYF.

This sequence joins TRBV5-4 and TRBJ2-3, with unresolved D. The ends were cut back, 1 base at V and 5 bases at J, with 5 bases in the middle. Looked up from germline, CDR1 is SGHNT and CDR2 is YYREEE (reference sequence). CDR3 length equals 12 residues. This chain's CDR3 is CASSLTRDTQYF. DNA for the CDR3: TGTGCCAGCAGCTTGACGCGAGATACGCAGTATTTT.

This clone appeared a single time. CDR3 region: CASSPREGGRVTEAFF. In nucleotides, the CDR3 is TGTGCCAGCAGCCCTCGAGAGGGGGGGCGGGTCACTGAAGCTTTCTTT. The chain carries TRBV7-2 and TRBJ1-1, with a possible D match to TRBD1 (6 bases). Germline CDR1 reads SGHTA; CDR2 reads FQGNSA. Trimming left V 5 bases short and J 4 bases short, with 20 bases between. The length of the CDR3 is 16 residues. Looking up the rest from reference TRBV7-2 and TRBJ1-1 gives the full variable domain: GAGVSQSPSNKVTEKGKDVELRCDPISGHTALYWYRQSLGQGLEFLIYFQGNSAPDKSGLPSDRFSAERTGGSVSTLTIQRTQQEDSAVYLCASSPREGGRVTEAFFGQGTRLTVV.

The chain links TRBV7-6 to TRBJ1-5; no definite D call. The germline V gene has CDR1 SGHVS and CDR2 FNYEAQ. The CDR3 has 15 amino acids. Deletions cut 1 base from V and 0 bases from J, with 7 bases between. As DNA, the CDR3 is TGTGCCAGCAGCTTAGGACCCTATAGCAATCAGCCCCAGCATTTT. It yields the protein CASSLGPYSNQPQHF.

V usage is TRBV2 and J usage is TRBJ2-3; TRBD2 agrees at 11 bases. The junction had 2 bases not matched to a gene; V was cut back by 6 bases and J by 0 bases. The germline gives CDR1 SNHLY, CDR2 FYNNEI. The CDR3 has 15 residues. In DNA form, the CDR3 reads TGTGCCAGCAGGGGACTAGCGGAGAGCACAGATACGCAGTATTTT. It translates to CASRGLAESTDTQYF.

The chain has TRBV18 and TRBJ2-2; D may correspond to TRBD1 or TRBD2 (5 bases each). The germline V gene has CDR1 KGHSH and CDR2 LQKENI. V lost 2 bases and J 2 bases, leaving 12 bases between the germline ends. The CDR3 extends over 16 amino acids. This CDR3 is CASSPSGTANTGELFF. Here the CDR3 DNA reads TGTGCCAGCTCACCATCCGGGACGGCTAACACCGGGGAGCTGTTTTTT.

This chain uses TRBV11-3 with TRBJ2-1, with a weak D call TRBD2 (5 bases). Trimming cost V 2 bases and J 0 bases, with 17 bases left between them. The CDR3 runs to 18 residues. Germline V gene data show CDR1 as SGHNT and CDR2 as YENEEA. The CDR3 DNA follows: TGTGCCAGCAGCTTACGCAGCTCGGATAGCGCCTCCTACAATGAGCAGTTCTTC. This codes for CASSLRSSDSASYNEQFF.

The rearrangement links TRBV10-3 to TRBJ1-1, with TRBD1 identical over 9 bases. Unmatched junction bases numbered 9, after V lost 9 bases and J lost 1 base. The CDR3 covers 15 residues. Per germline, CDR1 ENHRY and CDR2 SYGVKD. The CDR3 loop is CAIMTGTGQNTEAFF. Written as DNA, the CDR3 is TGTGCCATTATGACCGGGACAGGGCAGAACACTGAAGCTTTCTTT.

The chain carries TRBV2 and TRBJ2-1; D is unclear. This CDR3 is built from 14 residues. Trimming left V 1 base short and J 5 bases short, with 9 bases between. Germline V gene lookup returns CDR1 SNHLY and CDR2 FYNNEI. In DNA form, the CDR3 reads TGTGCCAGCAGTGAAGGGTCTGTTGACAATGAGCAGTTCTTC. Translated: CASSEGSVDNEQFF.